This T cell receptor (beta chain) was observed in a study of control samples from healthy donors and cancer patients. V was pared by 5 bases and J by 2 bases, with 9 bases between. Germline CDR1 reads MNHEY; CDR2 reads SVGAGI. The CDR3 is 13 residues long. With regard to this clone: Other DNA sequences from this sample encode an identical CDR3 as well.

Generated by immunoSEQ multiplex PCR, the TCRdb table keeps only in-frame clones and is missing some. Among some 130,000 clones listed, 75% to 95% were seen once. The chain links TRBV6-5 to TRBJ1-2, with D uncertain. This TCR came from a man aged 40-55 years in good health. The sample taken for sequencing was blood. The CDR3 region is CASSPTGNYGYTF. The CDR3 nucleotides are TGTGCCAGCAGTCCCACGGGAAACTATGGCTACACCTTC.